This TCR beta chain derives from a study of OX40 agonist ivuxolimab in advanced cancers. Findings of the study overall: Some of the nonresponding patients also showed low levels of normalized T-cell clonal expansion. In general, CD8+ T cells held more expanded clones than CD4+ did, on average.

Method: immunoSEQ multiplex PCR; TCRdb's copy keeps in-frame clones and lacks some. The sample has tens of thousands of clones, about 81% seen once. Concerning this clone itself: As yet, its antigen is unknown.

CDR3 length: 12 amino acids. Germline CDR1 reads SEHNR; CDR2 reads FQNEAQ (reference sequence). V lost 2 bases and J 6 bases, leaving 4 bases between the germline ends. Source: CD4+ or CD8+ T cells sorted from blood, taken in a trial of the OX40 agonist ivuxolimab. The clonotype was recovered from an adult with an advanced solid tumor such as melanoma, head and neck, liver or kidney cancer. The rearrangement uses TRBV7-9 and TRBJ2-2; D is undetermined. Here the CDR3 reads CASSLSSGELFF. As DNA, the CDR3 is TGTGCCAGCAGCTTATCTTCCGGGGAGCTGTTTTTT.